This T cell receptor beta chain was sequenced for a study of cytomegalovirus exposure and HLA in healthy donors. Study results and caveats: Reportedly, cytomegalovirus status was diagnosed with high sensitivity and specificity.

This CDR3 contains 14 residues. V was pared by 2 bases and J by 6 bases, with 14 bases between. CDR1 and CDR2 from the germline V gene are SGDLS and YYNGEE. The protocol was immunoSEQ multiplex PCR, while the TCRdb copy is restricted to in-frame clones and leaves out a portion. There are some 230,000 clones in the sample; about 93% occur only once, and more than 1% lies in the top ten. Of note for this clone: Its antigen is as yet unknown.

Sequenced material: PBMCs. V gene TRBV9 combines with J gene TRBJ1-1, with D hard to call. This TCR was recovered from a woman aged 18-29 years in good health and CMV-seronegative. The CDR3 region is CASSVLGVRSEAFF. Here the CDR3 DNA reads TGTGCCAGCAGCGTTCTCGGAGTAAGGTCTGAAGCTTTCTTT.